This T cell receptor beta chain appears in the sequencing data of a study of graft-versus-host responses after intestinal transplantation. Background on the study: Following induction with anti-thymocyte globulin, all recipients were given tacrolimus and steroids for approximately three years.

Points from the study as a whole: Early after transplant, HvG declines were associated with peak levels of circulating GvH clones. Allograft graft-versus-host to host-versus-graft clonal ratios ran high in patients with graft-donor T cell macrochimerism. The authors found GvH clones in recipient marrow, some appearing first in ileum or blood.

A remark on this clone: Its antigen is unidentified.

Trimming took 8 bases from V and 0 from J, leaving 11 bases between them. The CDR3 runs 14 residues. Germline values: CDR1 MRHNA, CDR2 SNTAGT. Sequencing used immunoSEQ multiplex PCR; TCRdb keeps in-frame clones, though not all of them. The data hold approximately 110,000 clones, with roughly 93% observed a single time. This sample comprised unstimulated CD8+ T cells sorted from spleen or lymph node cells, obtained before transplant. This TCR was recovered from a human donor who was the organ donor for an intestinal transplant. The rearrangement joins TRBV6-4 to TRBJ1-5, with no clear D. Written as DNA, the CDR3 is TGTGCCAGCTTAGGGCCGGATAGCAATCAGCCCCAGCATTTT. It is translated as CASLGPDSNQPQHF.